These 16 T cell receptor beta chains originate from one sample sequenced in a study of blood T cell repertoires in COVID-19. Measured with immunoSEQ multiplex PCR; TCRdb has only the in-frame clones, and not every one. Among around 81,000 clones listed, less than 85% were seen once. The source material was peripheral blood. All receptors come from a human donor in a cohort sampled during active COVID-19.

This clone was found once. V is TRBV29-1 and J is TRBJ1-5, with D maybe TRBD1 (6 bases). The CDR3 covers 14 residues. Germline loops: CDR1 SQVTM, CDR2 ANQGSEA. V shed 6 bases and J shed 0 bases, with 12 bases lying between them. CDR3 sequence (DNA): TGCAGCGTAACAGGGCCGGATAGCAATCAGCCCCAGCATTTT. This codes for CSVTGPDSNQPQHF.

The table lists this clone with a few counts. The rearrangement uses TRBV7-3 and TRBJ2-3; the match to TRBD1 covers 11 bases. This CDR3 comprises 17 residues. V shed 5 bases and J 2 bases; nucleotides not matched to a gene: 9. Germline V gives CDR1 SGHTA, CDR2 FQGTGA. The CDR3 DNA reads as TGTGCCAGCAGCCCAGGACAGGGGGCATATTCCACAGATACGCAGTATTTT. Its translation is CASSPGQGAYSTDTQYF.

The CDR3: CATQDMLTYEQYF. The CDR3 bases are TGTGCCACCCAAGACATGCTGACCTACGAGCAGTACTTC. The chain joins TRBV19 to TRBJ2-7; D gene unclear. V was trimmed by 10 bases and J by 2 bases, leaving 15 bases between them. The germline gives CDR1 LNHDA, CDR2 SQIVND (reference sequence). This CDR3 has 13 amino acids.

The V call is TRBV5-6, the J call TRBJ1-5; D is possibly TRBD1 (6 bases). Germline V gene sequence: CDR1 SGHDT, CDR2 YYEEEE. The CDR3 runs 16 residues. V was trimmed by 0 bases and J by 6 bases, leaving 16 bases between them. CDR3 loop: CASSLGPTGIPQPQHF. The CDR3 DNA follows: TGTGCCAGCAGCTTGGGTCCGACAGGCATTCCTCAGCCCCAGCATTTT.

The chain links TRBV7-2 to TRBJ2-7; D may be TRBD1 (6 bases). In germline, CDR1 is SGHTA, CDR2 FQGNSA. Trimming took 3 bases from V and 2 from J, leaving 14 bases between them. This CDR3 has 15 amino acids. The CDR3, as DNA: TGTGCCAGCAGCTTGGTAGGGGGATGGACCTACGAGCAGTACTTC. Translating gives CASSLVGGWTYEQYF.

The V call is TRBV15, the J call TRBJ1-4, with a possible D match to TRBD1 (5 bases). V was pared by 8 bases and J by 4 bases, with 20 bases between. Per germline, CDR1 LNHNV and CDR2 YYDKDF (reference sequence). The CDR3 extends over 16 amino acids. The CDR3 nucleotides are TGTGCCACCCGGGCTCAGACGGGGGTGGATAATGAAAAACTGTTTTTT. Its translation is CATRAQTGVDNEKLFF. The full variable domain, completed using reference TRBV15 and TRBJ1-4, is DAMVIQNPRYQVTQFGKPVTLSCSQTLNHNVMYWYQQKSSQAPKLLFHYYDKDFNNEADTPDNFQSRRPNTSFCFLDIRSPGLGDTAMYLCATRAQTGVDNEKLFFGSGTQLSVL.

This chain links TRBV7-9 with TRBJ1-1; TRBD1 is a possible D gene (5 bases). The CDR3 sequence is 17 residues long. Trimming removed 5 bases at V and 0 bases at J, with 19 bases between. The germline V gene has CDR1 SEHNR and CDR2 FQNEAQ (reference sequence). Here the CDR3 DNA reads TGTGCCAGCAGCCCAAGGCCGGGGGGTGGGATGAACACTGAAGCTTTCTTT. It is translated as CASSPRPGGGMNTEAFF.

On this clone itself: The sample contains more than one DNA sequence encoding this CDR3. This sequence joins TRBV5-1 and TRBJ2-1; TRBD2 agrees at 15 bases. With 4 bases clipped from V and 6 bases from J, the junction kept 2 bases outside the gene matches. CDR1 is SGHRS, CDR2 YFSETQ, per germline. This CDR3 contains 15 residues. CDR3 bases: TGCGCCAGCAGCCGGACTAGCGGGGGGGCCAATGAGCAGTTCTTC. This encodes CASSRTSGGANEQFF.

This chain joins TRBV19 and TRBJ2-2, with D perhaps matching TRBD1 (6 bases). Germline V lookup: CDR1 LNHDA, CDR2 SQIVND (reference sequence). CDR3 size: 15 residues. V shed 5 bases and J shed 2 bases, with 12 bases lying between them. The CDR3 bases are TGTGCCAGTAGTGTACAGGGCTCAAACACCGGGGAGCTGTTTTTT. Amino acid sequence: CASSVQGSNTGELFF.

The genes are TRBV5-6 and TRBJ1-1; D is uncertain. Germline CDR1 is SGHDT and CDR2 is YYEEEE. Trimming took 0 bases from V and 0 from J, leaving 9 bases between them. The CDR3 runs 15 residues. CDR3 coding DNA: TGTGCCAGCAGCTTGGGCCAACTTATGAACACTGAAGCTTTCTTT. Amino acids: CASSLGQLMNTEAFF.

V and J are TRBV20-1 and TRBJ1-5; D call uncertain. The CDR3 runs to 10 residues. In germline, CDR1 is DFQATT, CDR2 SNEGSKA (reference sequence). The V and J ends lost 8 bases and 1 base respectively, with 3 bases between them. The CDR3 sequence is CSLSNQPQHF. The CDR3 nucleotides read TGCAGTCTAAGCAATCAGCCCCAGCATTTT.

The rearrangement joins TRBV27 to TRBJ1-6; D may be TRBD1 (6 bases). Germline loops: CDR1 MNHEY, CDR2 SMNVEV (reference sequence). V was trimmed by 5 bases and J by 5 bases, leaving 13 bases between them. The CDR3 loop spans 15 amino acids. CDR3 sequence: CASSLVQGNNSPLHF. The CDR3 nucleotides are TGTGCCAGCAGTCTAGTTCAGGGGAATAATTCACCCCTCCACTTT.

The gene calls are TRBV18 and TRBJ2-1, with D possibly matching TRBD2 (5 bases). Germline V gene sequence: CDR1 KGHSH, CDR2 LQKENI. The CDR3 runs 12 residues. With 6 bases removed from V and 7 bases from J, the gap between germline ends came to 10 bases. The CDR3 loop reads CASSSRGNEQFF. The CDR3, as DNA: TGTGCCAGCTCGTCACGAGGGAATGAGCAGTTCTTC.

J is TRBJ1-5 and V is TRBV5-5; D not certain. Germline V lookup: CDR1 SGHKS, CDR2 YYEKEE (reference sequence). V was clipped by 4 bases and J by 1 base, with 9 bases between them. The CDR3 length is 14 residues. As DNA, the CDR3 is TGTGCCAGCAGCCATGACACGAGCAATCAGCCCCAGCATTTT. Its translation is CASSHDTSNQPQHF.

The chain carries TRBV6-5 and TRBJ2-7, with unresolved D. V was pared by 0 bases and J by 5 bases, with 14 bases between. CDR3 length: 15 amino acids. The V gene's germline CDR1 is MNHEY and CDR2 SVGAGI. Written as DNA, the CDR3 is TGTGCCAGCAGTTACTCACGAGGATCGTCGGACGAGCAGTACTTC. Its protein is CASSYSRGSSDEQYF.

The gene calls are TRBV3-1 (or the pseudogene TRBV3-2) and TRBJ1-2; 7 nucleotides match TRBD1. Per the germline V gene, CDR1 is LGHDT and CDR2 is YNNKEL (reference sequence). After removal of 8 bases from V and 7 bases from J, the junction contained 13 bases not matched to a gene. The CDR3 is made up of 14 amino acids. The DNA for the CDR3 is TGTGCCAGCGAGATCGGGACAGTTCACTTTGGCTACACCTTC. It specifies CASEIGTVHFGYTF.